The 5 T cell receptor beta chains in this list originate from one sample, sequenced in a study of T cell changes during pregnancy in multiple sclerosis. Measured with immunoSEQ multiplex PCR; TCRdb has only the in-frame clones, and not every one. The sample has roughly 46,000 clones, approximately 94% seen once. Sequenced material: CD8+ T cells from peripheral blood mononuclear cells, taken in the first trimester of pregnancy. The origin of the receptors is a female donor with multiple sclerosis, enrolled in a pregnancy study.

The V and J genes are TRBV14 and TRBJ1-2; D not resolved. Trimming took off 2 bases at V and 10 bases at J, with 17 bases between the two ends. Germline-derived CDR1 and CDR2 are SGHDN and FVKESK. The CDR3 spans 14 residues. The CDR3 reads CASSQKGAIFDYTF. CDR3 bases: TGTGCCAGCAGCCAAAAGGGAGCAATCTTTGACTACACCTTC.

V gene TRBV11-2 combines with J gene TRBJ2-7; TRBD2 matches 7 bases. The CDR3 length is 18 residues. With 1 base clipped from V and 1 base from J, the junction kept 13 bases outside the gene matches. CDR1 is SGHAT and CDR2 is FQNNGV in the germline V gene. CDR3 sequence (DNA): TGTGCCAGCAGCTTAGTTCACCCGTGGGCGGGAGATTCCTACGAGCAGTACTTC. It specifies CASSLVHPWAGDSYEQYF.

The chain recombines TRBV5-1 with TRBJ2-1; 9 nucleotides line up with TRBD1. In germline, CDR1 is SGHRS, CDR2 YFSETQ. This CDR3 spans 15 amino acids. V was pared by 7 bases and J by 7 bases, with 12 bases of the junction left unmatched. The CDR3 DNA follows: TGCGCCAGCGGACAGGGGACAGGAATAGGGAATGAGCAGTTCTTC. It is translated as CASGQGTGIGNEQFF.

This chain links TRBV7-9 with TRBJ2-1, with TRBD2 identical over 10 bases. The length of the CDR3 is 14 residues. Per the germline V gene, CDR1 is SEHNR and CDR2 is FQNEAQ (reference sequence). Unmatched junction bases numbered 4, after V lost 6 bases and J lost 5 bases. This CDR3 reads CASSRLAGDNEQFF. CDR3 nucleotides: TGTGCCAGCAGTAGGCTAGCGGGAGACAATGAGCAGTTCTTC.

The rearrangement uses TRBV12-5 and TRBJ2-2, with 11 bases identical to TRBD1. This CDR3 spans 17 amino acids. Germline V CDR1 and CDR2: LGHNT, FRNRAP. Trimming removed 2 bases from V and 7 bases from J; junction bases left unmatched: 9. CDR3 in amino acids: CASGLPPGTGGIGELFF. DNA of the CDR3: TGTGCTAGTGGTTTGCCCCCCGGGACAGGGGGGATCGGGGAGCTGTTTTTT.